Sequencing of this TCR beta chain was carried out in a study of blood T cell repertoires in COVID-19. In the study overall: COVID-19 samples, acute and convalescent, were from the United States, Italy and Spain. In each case, the material was cDNA or gDNA derived from T cells, B-cell-depleted T cells, or PBMCs.

TCRdb's table, derived via immunoSEQ multiplex PCR, lists solely in-frame clones and lacks some. In the table there are about 89,000 clones, 78% of which are singletons. During active infection, Seattle patients enrolled and were then monitored through disease. V was shortened by 0 bases and J by 0 bases, with 12 bases between the two germline ends. Per germline, CDR1 LGHNA and CDR2 YNFKEQ. The CDR3 loop spans 16 amino acids. This clone was seen a single time. The chain recombines TRBV4-2 with TRBJ2-7; possibly TRBD2 for D (6 bases). The source of this sequence is a man between 65 and 79 years old with COVID-19, enrolled during active disease. Material: peripheral blood. The CDR3 here is CASSQDIGGSSYEQYF. The DNA for the CDR3 is TGTGCCAGCAGCCAAGATATCGGGGGAAGCTCCTACGAGCAGTACTTC.